The rows below give T cell receptor beta chains drawn from one sample of a study of blood T cells in healthy people across ages. TCRdb re-called the 5' RACE reads with MiXCR, one entry per CDR3 protein. The data hold about 1.4 million distinct CDR3 sequences, with approximately 59% observed a single time. Sample: blood. These receptors originate from a man younger than 35 in good health. Each CDR3 is given with its conserved first and last residue. A D gene is named only where the DNA matches it firmly. Clone size appears in some rows only: once, few, many, or a class for an expanded clone.

j_call	cdr3_length	d_call	v_call	clone_size	cdr3_aa	cdr3_nt
TRBJ1-2	18	NA	TRBV9	NA	CASSVATIQRGPNYGYTF	TGTGCCAGCAGCGTAGCTACAATCCAACGGGGGCCAAACTATGGCTACACCTTC
TRBJ2-5	14	TRBD2	TRBV20-1	NA	CSAVPAGGEETQYF	TGCAGTGCTGTCCCAGCGGGAGGGGAAGAGACCCAGTACTTC
TRBJ1-5	15	NA	TRBV12-3/TRBV12-4	NA	CASSLGRTSNQPQHF	TGTGCCAGCAGTTTAGGGAGGACCTCCAATCAGCCCCAGCATTTT
TRBJ2-7	17	TRBD2	TRBV7-2	NA	CASSFTAGREAPYEQYF	TGTGCCAGCAGCTTCACTGCAGGGCGGGAGGCCCCCTACGAGCAGTACTTC
TRBJ2-7	16	TRBD2	TRBV3-1	few	CASSQERLAMPYEQYF	TGTGCCAGCAGCCAAGAGAGACTAGCGATGCCCTACGAGCAGTACTTC
TRBJ1-2	12	NA	TRBV12-5	NA	CASGYHRDGYTF	TGTGCTAGTGGTTACCACAGGGATGGCTACACCTTC
TRBJ1-5	15	TRBD1	TRBV9	NA	CASSGRGDGNQPQHF	TGTGCCAGCAGCGGCAGGGGGGATGGCAATCAGCCCCAGCATTTT
TRBJ2-7	17	NA	TRBV4-2	few	CASSQDWASQSSYEQYF	TGTGCCAGCAGCCAAGATTGGGCTAGTCAGAGCTCCTACGAGCAGTACTTC
TRBJ2-1	15	NA	TRBV4-1	NA	CASSQPGGAYNEQFF	TGCGCCAGCAGCCAACCTGGGGGGGCTTACAATGAGCAGTTCTTC
TRBJ2-3	15	NA	TRBV12-3/TRBV12-4	NA	CASFKTGIETDTQYF	TGTGCCAGCTTTAAGACTGGGATAGAAACAGATACGCAGTATTTT
TRBJ2-1	12	TRBD2	TRBV11-2	NA	CASSSAGVEQFF	TGTGCCAGCAGCTCCGCGGGAGTCGAGCAGTTCTTC
TRBJ2-3	14	NA	TRBV29-1	NA	CSVEDRGNTDTQYF	TGCAGCGTTGAAGACAGGGGCAACACAGATACGCAGTATTTT
TRBJ2-3	16	TRBD2	TRBV7-2	NA	CASSPGLAGIADTQYF	TGTGCCAGCAGCCCTGGACTAGCGGGGATCGCAGATACGCAGTATTTT
TRBJ1-4	16	NA	TRBV2	NA	CASSDRDWATNEKLFF	TGTGCCAGCAGTGACCGGGACTGGGCAACTAATGAAAAACTGTTTTTT
TRBJ2-7	16	TRBD2	TRBV7-9	once	CASSFPRLAGSYEQYF	TGTGCCAGCAGCTTCCCCAGACTAGCGGGGTCCTACGAGCAGTACTTC